The sequence of this T cell receptor (beta chain) was determined in a study of blood T cell repertoires in COVID-19 (dated by TCRdb to the early 2020s). About the investigation overall: Samples from collaborators originated in the United States, Italy and Spain and spanned both the acute and convalescent phases of COVID-19. Samples were obtained from the ongoing ImmuneRACE study (first 160 participants) and from roughly 1,300 subjects provided by 6 global collaborators. The sample metadata nearly always contained a de-identified subject ID, COVID-19 status, age in years and sex. The prospective study material was composed of cDNA or gDNA derived from T cells, B-cell-depleted T cells, or PBMCs. Where available, HLA class I and class II types were taken from metadata supplied by the sample provider and were not determined by assay-based typing. A freely available public database, intended as a resource for researchers studying the immune response to SARS-CoV-2, is where the repertoires were released. The dataset comprised deeply sampled blood TCRbeta repertoires from subjects exposed to, actively infected with, or recovered from COVID-19. The research as a whole found: Clinical and demographic metadata were provided uncurated, with the amount varying by source and participant.

TCRbeta CDR3 regions were amplified from genomic DNA by means of the immunoSEQ Assay, a bias-controlled multiplex PCR. In the original analysis: Within the assay, amplification of reference gene primers was used to estimate how many nucleated cells each sample contained. To quantify the absolute abundance of each unique TCRbeta CDR3 rearrangement, sequence reads were collapsed and filtered. For each sample, productive Simpson clonality was calculated as the square root of Simpson's diversity index across productive rearrangements. This immuneACCESS table, as held by TCRdb, lists in-frame sequences with V and J called but not all clones. Of the missing ones, under half trace to an unresolved V gene in checked studies; the others have no known cause. The DNA was the basis for D and trimming; V, J and clone size are from that table. For this sample the table gives about 370,000 clones, of which 85% to 90% were detected only once. Roughly 0.99% of the sample is taken by the ten largest.

The cysteine opens and the phenylalanine closes a CDR3 of 14 amino acids. Of the read, only the CDR3 DNA is kept; its 42 bases are in frame from base 1. V is cut by 7 bases and J by 1 base, and the space between the germline ends is 13 bases. CDR1 and CDR2, looked up from the germline V gene, are MDHEN and SYDVKM. Enrolling through a virtual design, the prospective study's participants ranged in age from roughly 18 to 95 years and lived across some 22 United States geographic areas. In the prospective study, participants were assigned to cohorts based on the clinical history participants reported in a screening survey and a study questionnaire. Recovered participants in ImmuneRACE Cohort 3 were defined by two consecutive negative NP/OP PCR tests, clearance by a healthcare professional, or resolution of symptoms. Each participant in the prospective study had whole blood, serum and a nasopharyngeal or oropharyngeal swab collected by mobile phlebotomists. Prospective study participants could optionally give additional blood draws and questionnaires over an approximately 2-month period. Blood samples from the prospective study were shipped frozen or at room temperature prior to DNA extraction.

To note about this clone: Which antigen it targets is not known. The record has no base qualities; no much larger clone is one base away.

This receptor was taken from a man younger than 35 who had recovered from COVID-19. Sequencing used PBMCs or T cells enriched from blood (not recorded which). The chain links TRBV28 with TRBJ1-2; possibly the D gene is TRBD1, per 6 matching bases. This receptor has the CDR3 CASTAGAVNYGYTF. The nucleotides are TGTGCCAGCACTGCAGGGGCGGTTAACTATGGCTACACCTTC.